This TCR beta chain was recovered during a study of cytomegalovirus exposure and HLA in healthy donors. The ends were cut back, 4 bases at V and 4 bases at J, with 13 bases in the middle. There are 15 residues in the CDR3. Germline lookup yields CDR1 KGHSH and CDR2 LQKENI. In regard to this clone: The antigen remains undetermined.

Use of 60 Vbeta and 13 Jbeta primers characterized the PCR. The data were produced by immunoSEQ multiplex PCR, yet TCRdb's version contains in-frame clones alone and is incomplete. This repertoire shows about 160,000 clones, 79% found once; its top ten account for 2% to 2.5%. Findings of the study overall: The authors listed over 150 TCR beta chains as cytomegalovirus-associated.

The specimen sequenced was PBMCs. The sequence was obtained from a man aged 40-49 years in good health and CMV-seronegative. The V call is TRBV18, the J call TRBJ1-4, with D unclear. Written as DNA, the CDR3 is TGTGCCAGCTCACTCCAAGGGAGCCTTAATGAAAAACTGTTTTTT. It is translated as CASSLQGSLNEKLFF.